This entry lists 25 T cell receptor beta chains sequenced from one sample in a study of blood T cell repertoires in COVID-19. Measured with immunoSEQ multiplex PCR; TCRdb has only the in-frame clones, and not every one. The table lists 100,000 to 150,000 clones, approximately 90% of them singletons. Material: peripheral blood. The source is a man aged 60 to 69 with COVID-19, enrolled during active disease.

This chain uses TRBV4-2 with TRBJ1-1, with D unresolved. The CDR3 is 14 amino acids. V lost 0 bases, J lost 1 base, and 6 bases lay in between. Germline V gene sequence: CDR1 LGHNA, CDR2 YNFKEQ. The CDR3 region has the DNA TGTGCCAGCAGCCAAGATGGCAGGAACACTGAAGCTTTCTTT. This translates into CASSQDGRNTEAFF.

This chain links TRBV9 with TRBJ2-1, with D possibly TRBD2 on 6 matching bases. CDR1 and CDR2 from the germline V gene are SGDLS and YYNGEE. The CDR3 loop spans 16 amino acids. The V and J ends lost 3 bases and 2 bases respectively, with 15 bases between them. The DNA of the CDR3 is TGTGCCAGCAGCGGTGGAGTTGGCGGGACCTACAATGAGCAGTTCTTC. Translating gives CASSGGVGGTYNEQFF.

This sequence joins TRBV11-2 and TRBJ2-3, with TRBD1 matching over 10 bases. Germline V CDR1 and CDR2: SGHAT, FQNNGV. Trimming at V came to 6 bases and at J to 6 bases, leaving 12 bases not matched to a gene. CDR3 length equals 16 residues. This chain's CDR3 is CASRPFGTGVADTQYF. CDR3 nucleotide sequence: TGTGCCAGCAGGCCCTTTGGGACAGGGGTTGCGGATACGCAGTATTTT.

J is TRBJ2-2 and V is TRBV10-3; maybe TRBD1 (5 bases). Germline assignment: CDR1 ENHRY and CDR2 SYGVKD. With 9 bases removed from V and 5 bases from J, the gap between germline ends came to 16 bases. The CDR3 extends over 14 amino acids. CDR3 DNA sequence: TGTGCCATGGGGCAGGCCGCTAAGACCGGGGAGCTGTTTTTT. This encodes CAMGQAAKTGELFF.

This sequence joins TRBV6-2 or TRBV6-3 and TRBJ1-1; no reliable D call. This CDR3 comprises 17 residues. The germline V gene has CDR1 MNHEY and CDR2 SVGEGT. The ends were cut back, 0 bases at V and 7 bases at J, with 21 bases in the middle. CDR3 amino acids: CASSYSAVGGQFDEAFF. In DNA, the CDR3 is TGTGCCAGCAGTTACTCTGCGGTAGGCGGGCAGTTTGATGAAGCTTTCTTT.

The chain employs TRBV4-1 and TRBJ1-5; perhaps TRBD1 as D (6 bases). CDR1 MGHRA and CDR2 YSYEKL come from the germline V gene. This CDR3 is built from 16 residues. V gave up 0 bases and J gave up 4 bases, with 13 bases separating them. The CDR3 spells CASSQDGTGLNQPQHF. In DNA form, the CDR3 reads TGCGCCAGCAGCCAAGATGGAACAGGGTTAAATCAGCCCCAGCATTTT.

V and J are TRBV2 and TRBJ2-7, with TRBD1 matching 8 bases. CDR1 and CDR2 (germline): SNHLY, FYNNEI. V lost 6 bases to trimming and J lost 0 bases; unmatched junction nucleotides: 4. The CDR3 loop spans 14 amino acids. CDR3 region: CASRHRGSSYEQYF. CDR3 in DNA: TGTGCCAGCAGGCACAGGGGGAGCTCCTACGAGCAGTACTTC.

V usage is TRBV30 and J usage is TRBJ2-2; D is ambiguous. Germline CDR1 and CDR2: GTSNPN and SVGIG (reference sequence). With 5 bases removed from V and 9 bases from J, the gap between germline ends came to 10 bases. This CDR3 region has 11 residues. CDR3 protein: CAWVSSRELFF. The DNA of the CDR3 is TGTGCCTGGGTTAGTAGCCGGGAGCTGTTTTTT.

The chain employs TRBV19 and TRBJ1-4; D unresolved. Germline V gene sequence: CDR1 LNHDA, CDR2 SQIVND (reference sequence). V was pared by 0 bases and J by 11 bases, with 19 bases between. The length of the CDR3 is 16 residues. The CDR3: CASSIDPAGSGVKLFF. The DNA of the CDR3 is TGTGCCAGTAGTATAGATCCCGCCGGGTCCGGAGTCAAACTGTTTTTT. Complete variable domain (other parts from reference TRBV19 and TRBJ1-4): DGGITQSPKYLFRKEGQNVTLSCEQNLNHDAMYWYRQDPGQGLRLIYYSQIVNDFQKGDIAEGYSVSREKKESFPLTVTSAQKNPTAFYLCASSIDPAGSGVKLFFGSGTQLSVL.

The V gene is TRBV6-5, the J gene TRBJ2-3; TRBD1 agrees at 7 bases. The junction had 6 bases not matched to a gene; V was cut back by 7 bases and J by 5 bases. Germline V CDR1 and CDR2: MNHEY, SVGAGI. The CDR3 is 13 amino acids. DNA for the CDR3: TGTGCCAGCACACGACAGGGAGAAGATACGCAGTATTTT. Protein sequence: CASTRQGEDTQYF.

CDR3 DNA: TGTGCCACCAGCAGAGAAGGACAGGATGGGTATGGCTACACCTTC. It translates to CATSREGQDGYGYTF. This sequence joins TRBV15 and TRBJ1-2; 7 bases map to TRBD1. There are 15 residues in the CDR3. CDR1 is LNHNV and CDR2 is YYDKDF in the germline V gene (reference sequence). Unmatched junction bases numbered 6, after V lost 0 bases and J lost 5 bases.

This chain uses TRBV21-1 with TRBJ1-5. TRBV21-1 represents a pseudogene. The CDR3 loop spans 13 amino acids. CDR3 region: CASSKEESQPQHF. As DNA, the CDR3 is TGTGCCAGCAGCAAAGAAGAGAGTCAGCCCCAGCATTTT.

This clone occurred a few times. This sequence joins TRBV19 and TRBJ2-1, with 11 bases lining up with TRBD2. The length of the CDR3 is 14 residues. Trimming took 9 bases from V and 4 from J; bases not matched to a gene: 5. The germline CDR1 and CDR2 sequences are LNHDA and SQIVND (reference sequence). This chain's CDR3 is CASLAGGLYNEQFF. CDR3 bases: TGTGCCAGCCTAGCGGGGGGCCTGTACAATGAGCAGTTCTTC. Full variable domain (outside the CDR3, taken from reference TRBV19 and TRBJ2-1): DGGITQSPKYLFRKEGQNVTLSCEQNLNHDAMYWYRQDPGQGLRLIYYSQIVNDFQKGDIAEGYSVSREKKESFPLTVTSAQKNPTAFYLCASLAGGLYNEQFFGPGTRLTVL.

The chain carries TRBV27 and TRBJ1-6; D gene unclear. CDR1 is MNHEY and CDR2 is SMNVEV in the germline V gene (reference sequence). Deletions cut 5 bases from V and 0 bases from J, with 14 bases between. The CDR3 sequence is 17 residues long. CDR3 nucleotide sequence: TGTGCCAGCAGTCTTCAGATAGCAAGCTCCTATAATTCACCCCTCCACTTT. Translated, it gives CASSLQIASSYNSPLHF.

This sequence joins TRBV19 and TRBJ1-5; D is perhaps TRBD1 (5 bases). Germline lookup yields CDR1 LNHDA and CDR2 SQIVND (reference sequence). This CDR3 comprises 14 residues. V gave up 3 bases and J gave up 9 bases, with 15 bases separating them. The CDR3, as DNA: TGTGCCAGTAGTATCTCAGGGCAGGGTGTGCCCCAGCATTTT. Protein sequence: CASSISGQGVPQHF.

The chain recombines TRBV28 with TRBJ1-1; no firm D call. V was clipped by 5 bases and J by 1 base, with 11 bases between them. The CDR3 sequence is 14 residues long. Germline CDR1 reads MDHEN; CDR2 reads SYDVKM. CDR3 sequence reads: CASSTFRGNTEAFF. CDR3 in DNA: TGTGCCAGCAGTACCTTCAGAGGGAACACTGAAGCTTTCTTT. Filled out from reference TRBV28 and TRBJ1-1, the complete variable domain reads DVKVTQSSRYLVKRTGEKVFLECVQDMDHENMFWYRQDPGLGLRLIYFSYDVKMKEKGDIPEGYSVSREKKERFSLILESASTNQTSMYLCASSTFRGNTEAFFGQGTRLTVV.

The chain is built from TRBV19 and TRBJ2-7; D gene unclear. This CDR3 comprises 13 residues. V lost 1 base, J lost 2 bases, and 6 bases lay in between. CDR1 is LNHDA, CDR2 SQIVND, per germline (reference sequence). The CDR3: CASSIARAYEQYF. For the CDR3, the DNA is TGTGCCAGTAGTATAGCACGGGCCTACGAGCAGTACTTC. Looking up the rest from reference TRBV19 and TRBJ2-7 gives the full variable domain: DGGITQSPKYLFRKEGQNVTLSCEQNLNHDAMYWYRQDPGQGLRLIYYSQIVNDFQKGDIAEGYSVSREKKESFPLTVTSAQKNPTAFYLCASSIARAYEQYFGPGTRLTVT.

J is TRBJ1-5 and V is TRBV7-2, with TRBD1 as a possible D gene (5 bases). V was cut by 2 bases and J by 0 bases, with 11 bases left in between. CDR1 is SGHTA, CDR2 FQGNSA, per germline. CDR3 length: 16 residues. CDR3 protein: CASSLSQDYSNQPQHF. The CDR3 region has the DNA TGTGCCAGCAGCTTATCACAGGATTATAGCAATCAGCCCCAGCATTTT.

This clone appeared once. The chain recombines TRBV3-1 (or the pseudogene TRBV3-2) with TRBJ1-2; the D gene is possibly TRBD1 (6 bases). V shed 4 bases and J shed 4 bases, with 10 bases lying between them. CDR3 length: 13 residues. CDR1 LGHDT and CDR2 YNNKEL come from the germline V gene (reference sequence). For the CDR3, the DNA is TGTGCCAGCAGCCTCGGACAGCCCTATGGCTACACCTTC. Translated, it gives CASSLGQPYGYTF.

CDR3 in amino acids: CAWSVGRTMEGYTF. In DNA, the CDR3 is TGTGCCTGGAGTGTCGGGAGAACGATGGAAGGCTACACCTTC. The chain employs TRBV30 and TRBJ1-2; D ambiguous. Trimming stripped 0 bases from V and 8 bases from J, with 16 bases between. This CDR3 region has 14 residues. CDR1 GTSNPN and CDR2 SVGIG come from the germline V gene (reference sequence).

This clone was found once. CDR3 sequence: CASSTGTGYNSPLHF. In DNA form, the CDR3 reads TGTGCCAGCAGCACCGGGACAGGGTATAATTCACCCCTCCACTTT. The V gene is TRBV7-2, the J gene TRBJ1-6; 9 nucleotides match TRBD1. Germline-derived CDR1 and CDR2 are SGHTA and FQGNSA. This CDR3 spans 15 amino acids. After removal of 5 bases from V and 4 bases from J, the junction contained 3 bases not matched to a gene.

In its sample, this clone was seen once. V usage is TRBV21-1 and J usage is TRBJ1-4; the D call TRBD1 from the table was never checked on the DNA. TRBV21-1 is flagged as a pseudogene. This CDR3 has 17 amino acids. The CDR3 reads CASSTRPGTGAGEKLFF. CDR3 DNA sequence: TGTGCCAGCAGCACCCGGCCCGGGACAGGGGCGGGGGAAAAACTGTTTTTT.

The chain employs TRBV5-5 and TRBJ1-1; tentatively, D is TRBD1 (5 bases). In germline, CDR1 is SGHKS, CDR2 YYEKEE (reference sequence). With 0 bases removed from V and 5 bases from J, the gap between germline ends came to 14 bases. This CDR3 has 15 residues. CDR3 DNA sequence: TGTGCCAGCAGCTTGGAGGGCAGGGTGGGGACTGAAGCTTTCTTT. Translation gives CASSLEGRVGTEAFF.

The gene calls are TRBV4-1 and TRBJ1-1; D possibly corresponds to TRBD1 (5 bases). Deletions cut 8 bases from V and 3 bases from J, with 7 bases between. There are 11 residues in the CDR3. Germline assignment: CDR1 MGHRA and CDR2 YSYEKL. The CDR3 loop reads CASSGYTEAFF. The DNA of the CDR3 is TGCGCCAGCTCAGGGTACACTGAAGCTTTCTTT.

In this sample, this clone turned up a few times. This sequence joins TRBV28 and TRBJ1-6, with D tentatively TRBD1 (5 bases). V dropped 9 bases and J dropped 4 bases, with 10 bases sitting between them. Germline V gene lookup returns CDR1 MDHEN and CDR2 SYDVKM. The CDR3 sequence is 13 residues long. The CDR3 here is CASERQYNSPLHF. CDR3 nucleotides: TGTGCCAGTGAGAGACAGTATAATTCACCCCTCCACTTT. Full variable domain (missing parts from reference TRBV28 and TRBJ1-6): DVKVTQSSRYLVKRTGEKVFLECVQDMDHENMFWYRQDPGLGLRLIYFSYDVKMKEKGDIPEGYSVSREKKERFSLILESASTNQTSMYLCASERQYNSPLHFGNGTRLTVT.